This passage covers 23 T cell receptor beta chains from one sample sequenced in a study of Ad26.COV2.S vaccination and SARS-CoV-2 variants. Stated treatment: some 20 received Ad26.COV2.S at low or high dose, single or two shots; five or six received placebo; per-sample allocation not given. Collection of samples fell on day 63 after the first vaccine or placebo injection. Sequencing was performed with immunoSEQ multiplex PCR; in TCRdb, only in-frame clones are kept and a portion is missing. The sample yields some 350,000 clones, 70% to 90% seen once. The sequencing used peripheral blood, collected in a trial of Ad26.COV2.S vaccine versus placebo. The receptors stem from a person between 18 and 65 years old who received the Ad26.COV2.S COVID-19 vaccine or a placebo.

The chain uses TRBV4-1 and TRBJ2-7; D tentatively fits TRBD1 or TRBD2 (5 bases each). This CDR3 comprises 14 residues. V lost 1 base and J lost 3, with 10 bases in between. The V gene's germline CDR1 is MGHRA and CDR2 YSYEKL. The CDR3 loop reads CASSQGQGDYEQYF. CDR3 in DNA: TGCGCCAGCAGCCAAGGGCAGGGAGACTACGAGCAGTACTTC.

This clone was found a few times. The chain links TRBV2 to TRBJ2-1; TRBD2 might be the D (5 bases). The CDR3 extends over 13 amino acids. The V gene's germline CDR1 is SNHLY and CDR2 FYNNEI. V was pared by 8 bases and J by 2 bases, with 10 bases between. The DNA for the CDR3 is TGTGCCAGCCAGGAGGTTACCTACAATGAGCAGTTCTTC. It specifies CASQEVTYNEQFF. The variable domain in full, completed from reference TRBV2 and TRBJ2-1, reads EPEVTQTPSHQVTQMGQEVILRCVPISNHLYFYWYRQILGQKVEFLVSFYNNEISEKSEIFDDQFSVERPDGSNFTLKIRSTKLEDSAMYFCASQEVTYNEQFFGPGTRLTVL.

The chain combines TRBV2 with TRBJ2-2; no clear D gene. The CDR3 is 11 amino acids. Per germline, CDR1 SNHLY and CDR2 FYNNEI. V lost 2 bases and J lost 14, with 9 bases in between. CDR3 coding DNA: TGTGCCAGCAGTGAAAAAAGCCACCTGTTTTTT. It yields the protein CASSEKSHLFF.

This chain joins TRBV6-6 and TRBJ2-7; tentative D call: TRBD1 (6 bases). The germline V gene has CDR1 MNHNY and CDR2 SVGAGI (reference sequence). The CDR3 consists of 15 residues. Trimming shortened V by 0 bases and J by 1 base, and 10 bases separated the two germline ends. The CDR3 DNA sequence: TGTGCCAGCAGTTACTCCGGGACACTGTCCTACGAGCAGTACTTC. This gives the protein CASSYSGTLSYEQYF.

The genes are TRBV5-6 and TRBJ2-1; TRBD1 agrees at 9 bases. CDR1 is SGHDT and CDR2 is YYEEEE in the germline V gene. The CDR3 loop spans 17 amino acids. Trimming took 4 bases from V and 8 from J; bases not matched to a gene: 16. This CDR3 reads CASSQTGGTDVCDEQFF. The CDR3 region has the DNA TGTGCCAGCAGCCAGACAGGGGGGACCGATGTTTGCGATGAGCAGTTCTTC.

The chain recombines TRBV19 with TRBJ1-5; no clear D gene. The CDR3 contains 12 residues. In germline, CDR1 is LNHDA, CDR2 SQIVND (reference sequence). V gave up 3 bases and J gave up 6 bases, with 6 bases separating them. The CDR3 DNA is TGTGCCAGTAGTATGTACGGTCAGCCCCAGCATTTT. Encoded protein: CASSMYGQPQHF.

This rearrangement joins TRBV5-1 to TRBJ2-5, with TRBD2 matching 7 bases. Germline-derived CDR1 and CDR2 are SGHRS and YFSETQ. The CDR3 has 15 amino acids. With V trimmed by 3 bases and J by 1 base, 6 bases remained unmatched. Written as DNA, the CDR3 is TGCGCCAGCAGCTGGAACCTAGCGGCCCAAGAGACCCAGTACTTC. As protein: CASSWNLAAQETQYF.

The chain uses TRBV5-4 and TRBJ2-1, with D hard to call. This CDR3 region has 13 residues. Germline CDR1 reads SGHNT; CDR2 reads YYREEE (reference sequence). V lost 0 bases to trimming and J lost 5 bases, with 6 bases between them. This chain's CDR3 is CASSLAGDNEQFF. In DNA, the CDR3 is TGTGCCAGCAGCTTGGCCGGAGACAATGAGCAGTTCTTC.

This rearrangement joins TRBV19 to TRBJ2-5; the match to TRBD1 covers 8 bases. The CDR3 is 14 residues long. Germline V CDR1 and CDR2: LNHDA, SQIVND (reference sequence). The ends lost 4 bases at V and 0 bases at J; junction bases unmatched: 1. Here the CDR3 reads CASSKGQDQETQYF. CDR3 in DNA: TGTGCCAGTAGTAAGGGACAGGACCAAGAGACCCAGTACTTC.

J is TRBJ2-7 and V is TRBV6-5; 9 positions match TRBD2. Losses at the gene ends were 10 bases for V and 5 bases for J; bases not matched to a gene: 15. Germline CDR1 and CDR2: MNHEY and SVGAGI. The CDR3 is 15 amino acids. DNA for the CDR3: TGTGCCACCCGGACCGAGCGGGGGGTGTTGAACGAGCAGTACTTC. Translation gives CATRTERGVLNEQYF.

This chain connects TRBV6-6 to TRBJ1-4; 11 bases fit TRBD1. CDR3 length: 14 amino acids. The V segment lost 5 bases and the J segment 6 bases; nucleotides outside the gene matches: 2. The germline V gene encodes CDR1 MNHNY and CDR2 SVGAGI (reference sequence). CDR3 bases: TGTGCCAGCAGTAGGACAGGGGGCCATGAAAAACTGTTTTTT. Its protein is CASSRTGGHEKLFF.

This clone was detected only a few times. J is TRBJ2-7 and V is TRBV2; D tentatively reads TRBD1 or TRBD2 (6 bases each). V gave up 3 bases and J gave up 6 bases, with 12 bases separating them. The CDR3 covers 13 residues. From germline, CDR1 is SNHLY and CDR2 FYNNEI. In nucleotides, the CDR3 is TGTGCCAGCAGTGACCGGGGGACACTCGAGCAGTACTTC. Translation gives CASSDRGTLEQYF. Full variable domain (rest looked up from reference TRBV2 and TRBJ2-7): EPEVTQTPSHQVTQMGQEVILRCVPISNHLYFYWYRQILGQKVEFLVSFYNNEISEKSEIFDDQFSVERPDGSNFTLKIRSTKLEDSAMYFCASSDRGTLEQYFGPGTRLTVT.

This clone was detected once. The chain employs TRBV7-6 and TRBJ2-2; D is uncertain. The CDR3 loop spans 16 amino acids. Trimming stripped 1 base from V and 2 bases from J, with 11 bases between. Looked up from germline, CDR1 is SGHVS and CDR2 is FNYEAQ. The CDR3 DNA reads TGTGCCAGCAGCTTAGGGTCGGCACGAAACACCGGGGAGCTGTTTTTT. The encoded protein is CASSLGSARNTGELFF.

Worth noting for this clone: This may stem from a read error, because a much larger clone lies one nucleotide away. This rearrangement joins TRBV6-6 to TRBJ2-1; D remains unclear. The CDR3 is 11 residues long. Germline CDR1 MNHNY, CDR2 SVGAGI (reference sequence). V lost 2 bases and J 5 bases, leaving 1 base between the germline ends. CDR3 protein: CASSYHNEQFF. The CDR3 coding sequence is TGTGCCAGCAGTTACCACAATGAGCAGTTCTTC.

The chain couples TRBV7-9 to TRBJ2-3, with 12 bases that match TRBD2. This CDR3 is 15 amino acids long. V lost 1 base and J lost 6; bases outside the gene matches: 2. The germline CDR1 and CDR2 sequences are SEHNR and FQNEAQ (reference sequence). This CDR3 is CASSLVGTSGDTQYF. For the CDR3, the DNA is TGTGCCAGCAGCTTAGTTGGGACTAGCGGGGATACGCAGTATTTT.

This clone turned up a few times. This chain joins TRBV19 and TRBJ1-1, with D perhaps TRBD1 (6 bases). Germline V gene data show CDR1 as LNHDA and CDR2 as SQIVND (reference sequence). Trimming removed 4 bases from V and 8 bases from J, with 17 bases in between. The CDR3 consists of 14 residues. The CDR3 loop is CASSTGTPAVEAFF. In DNA form, the CDR3 reads TGTGCCAGTAGTACCGGGACACCAGCCGTCGAAGCTTTCTTT. The full variable domain, its missing parts supplied by reference TRBV19 and TRBJ1-1, is DGGITQSPKYLFRKEGQNVTLSCEQNLNHDAMYWYRQDPGQGLRLIYYSQIVNDFQKGDIAEGYSVSREKKESFPLTVTSAQKNPTAFYLCASSTGTPAVEAFFGQGTRLTVV.

Only a few counts were recorded for this clone. V usage is TRBV7-2 and J usage is TRBJ1-2; D remains ambiguous. CDR3 length: 12 amino acids. Germline lookup yields CDR1 SGHTA and CDR2 FQGNSA. V dropped 4 bases and J dropped 8 bases, with 11 bases sitting between them. In DNA, the CDR3 is TGTGCCAGCAGCTCCCAAGCTTTGGGCTACACCTTC. Residues: CASSSQALGYTF.

This clone was recorded many times. At the DNA level, this CDR3 is encoded by other sequences in the same sample as well. Here the CDR3 DNA reads TGTGCCAGCAGCTTGGGAGGGACTAATGAAAAACTGTTTTTT. Encoded protein: CASSLGGTNEKLFF. This chain uses TRBV7-9 with TRBJ1-4, with unresolved D. CDR3 length equals 14 residues. Germline CDR1 SEHNR, CDR2 FQNEAQ (reference sequence). V was shortened by 3 bases and J by 2 bases, with 7 bases between the two germline ends.

The chain employs TRBV6-5 and TRBJ2-3, with D perhaps assigned TRBD1 or TRBD2 (6 bases each). The CDR3 consists of 13 residues. Germline-derived CDR1 and CDR2 are MNHEY and SVGAGI. V was pared by 7 bases and J by 4 bases, with 12 bases between. This CDR3 is CASMRGVADTQYF. As DNA, the CDR3 is TGTGCCAGCATGAGGGGGGTGGCAGATACGCAGTATTTT.

This clone was counted a few times. J is TRBJ2-5 and V is TRBV24-1, with TRBD2 identical over 8 bases. This CDR3 contains 15 residues. After removal of 4 bases from V and 0 bases from J, the junction contained 3 bases not matched to a gene. In germline, CDR1 is KGHDR, CDR2 SFDVKD. The CDR3 nucleotides read TGTGCCACCAGTGAAGTAGCGGGGAACCAAGAGACCCAGTACTTC. The encoded protein is CATSEVAGNQETQYF.

The rearrangement uses TRBV27 and TRBJ2-2; the D is unclear. This CDR3 has 13 residues. Per the germline V gene, CDR1 is MNHEY and CDR2 is SMNVEV (reference sequence). Trimming shortened V by 1 base and J by 6 bases, and 6 bases separated the two germline ends. CDR3 nucleotides: TGTGCCAGCAGTTTATTTTTTGCCGGGGAGCTGTTTTTT. Translating it yields CASSLFFAGELFF.

CDR3 bases: TGTGCCAGTAGCCTGGGAGAGGCCGGAGTTTCCTACGAGCAGTACTTC. It specifies CASSLGEAGVSYEQYF. The chain recombines TRBV19 with TRBJ2-7; maybe TRBD2 (5 bases). Trimming took off 6 bases at V and 1 base at J, with 19 bases between the two ends. Germline lookup yields CDR1 LNHDA and CDR2 SQIVND (reference sequence). This CDR3 has 16 amino acids.

The chain combines TRBV23-1 with TRBJ2-2, with 10 bases lining up with TRBD1. TRBV23-1 qualifies as an ORF whose function is uncertain. Trimming cost V 6 bases and J 9 bases; bases outside gene matches: 10. This CDR3 region has 15 residues. The DNA of the CDR3 is TGCGCCAGCAGCCTGAGGGACAGGGGTATCAGGGAGCTGTTTTTT. Protein product: CASSLRDRGIRELFF.